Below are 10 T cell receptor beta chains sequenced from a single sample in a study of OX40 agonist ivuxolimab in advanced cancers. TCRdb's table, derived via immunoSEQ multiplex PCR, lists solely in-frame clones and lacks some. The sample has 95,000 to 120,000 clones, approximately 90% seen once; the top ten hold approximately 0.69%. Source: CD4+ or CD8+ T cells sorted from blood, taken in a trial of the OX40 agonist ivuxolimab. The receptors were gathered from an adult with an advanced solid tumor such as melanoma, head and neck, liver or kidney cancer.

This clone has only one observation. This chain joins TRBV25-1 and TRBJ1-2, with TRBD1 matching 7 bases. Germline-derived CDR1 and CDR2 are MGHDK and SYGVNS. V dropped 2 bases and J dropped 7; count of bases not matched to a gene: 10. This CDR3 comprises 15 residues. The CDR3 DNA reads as TGTGCCAGCAGTGAAGTTCTAGGGGGCGTAGGTGGCTACACCTTC. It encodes CASSEVLGGVGGYTF.

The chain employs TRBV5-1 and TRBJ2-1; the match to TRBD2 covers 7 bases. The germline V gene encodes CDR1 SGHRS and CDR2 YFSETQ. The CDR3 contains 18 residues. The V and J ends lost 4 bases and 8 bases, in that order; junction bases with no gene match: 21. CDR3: CASSLTLRASGSTYEQFF. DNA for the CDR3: TGCGCCAGCAGCCTGACCCTTAGGGCTAGCGGAAGTACCTATGAGCAGTTCTTC.

CDR3 sequence: CASSAGLAGGTPTDTQYF. The CDR3 DNA sequence: TGCGCCAGCAGCGCGGGACTAGCGGGAGGGACCCCCACAGATACGCAGTATTTT. The rearrangement links TRBV5-1 to TRBJ2-3; 16 positions agree with TRBD2. CDR1 and CDR2 (germline): SGHRS, YFSETQ. The J segment lost 2 bases and the V segment lost 4 bases, leaving 7 bases of the junction unmatched. This CDR3 has 18 amino acids.

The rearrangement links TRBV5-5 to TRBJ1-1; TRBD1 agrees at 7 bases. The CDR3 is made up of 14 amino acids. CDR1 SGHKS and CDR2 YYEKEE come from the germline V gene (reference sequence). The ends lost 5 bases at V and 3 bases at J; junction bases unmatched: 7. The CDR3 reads CASRYNTGDTEAFF. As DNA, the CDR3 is TGTGCCAGCAGATATAACACAGGGGACACTGAAGCTTTCTTT.

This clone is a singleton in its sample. The DNA for the CDR3 is TGCGCCAGCAGCCAAGATTTCGGGACAGGGGGCGTAGGCTCTGGCTACACCTTC. Residues: CASSQDFGTGGVGSGYTF. The chain carries TRBV4-1 and TRBJ1-2, with TRBD1 matching over 12 bases. The V segment lost 0 bases and the J segment 7 bases; nucleotides outside the gene matches: 12. The CDR3 runs to 18 residues. CDR1 MGHRA and CDR2 YSYEKL come from the germline V gene.

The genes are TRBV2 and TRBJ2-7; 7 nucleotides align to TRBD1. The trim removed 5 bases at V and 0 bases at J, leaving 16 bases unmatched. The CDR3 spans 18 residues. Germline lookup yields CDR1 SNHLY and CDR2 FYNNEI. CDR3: CASSRPVKWTGLSYEQYF. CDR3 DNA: TGTGCCAGCAGTCGCCCCGTAAAATGGACAGGACTCTCCTACGAGCAGTACTTC.

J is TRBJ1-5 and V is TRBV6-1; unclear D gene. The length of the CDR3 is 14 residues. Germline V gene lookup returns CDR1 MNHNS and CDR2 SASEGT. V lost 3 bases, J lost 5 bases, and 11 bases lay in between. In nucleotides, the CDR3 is TGTGCCAGCAGTGAGGGAACACCTTATCAGCCCCAGCATTTT. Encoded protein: CASSEGTPYQPQHF.

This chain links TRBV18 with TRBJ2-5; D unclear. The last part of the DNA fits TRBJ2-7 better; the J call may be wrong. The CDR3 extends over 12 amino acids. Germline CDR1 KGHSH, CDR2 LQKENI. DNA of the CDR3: TGTGCCAGCTCACCGGATTCGGTCGAGCAGTACTTC. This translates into CASSPDSVEQYF.

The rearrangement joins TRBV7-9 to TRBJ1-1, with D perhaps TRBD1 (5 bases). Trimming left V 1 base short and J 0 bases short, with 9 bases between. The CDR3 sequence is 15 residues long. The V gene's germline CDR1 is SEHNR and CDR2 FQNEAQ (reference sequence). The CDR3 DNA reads TGTGCCAGCAGCTTAGGGGGGGTTATGAACACTGAAGCTTTCTTT. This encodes CASSLGGVMNTEAFF.

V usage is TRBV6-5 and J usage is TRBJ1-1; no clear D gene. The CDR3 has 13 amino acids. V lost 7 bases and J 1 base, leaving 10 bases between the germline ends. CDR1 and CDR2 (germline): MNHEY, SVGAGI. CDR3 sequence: CASTRRGNTEAFF. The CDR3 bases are TGTGCCAGCACGCGGCGTGGGAACACTGAAGCTTTCTTT.